These 32 T cell receptor beta chains share one sample of origin, sequenced in a study of blood T cell repertoires in COVID-19. Generated by immunoSEQ multiplex PCR, the TCRdb table keeps only in-frame clones and is missing some. Of over 200,000 clones listed, 80% to 90% were seen once; the top ten hold over 2%. The sample comprised peripheral blood. These receptors were obtained from a woman aged 45-60 years with acute or convalescent COVID-19.

The rearrangement joins TRBV5-1 to TRBJ2-1, with 14 bases fitting TRBD2. Trimming took 1 base from V and 12 from J; bases not matched to a gene: 12. The V gene's germline CDR1 is SGHRS and CDR2 YFSETQ. This CDR3 is 17 amino acids long. This CDR3 reads CASSLLGQGTSGSGQFF. Written as DNA, the CDR3 is TGCGCCAGCAGCTTGCTGGGACAGGGGACTAGCGGGAGCGGGCAGTTCTTC.

The V gene is TRBV19, the J gene TRBJ1-2; tentatively, D is TRBD1 (6 bases). Trimming removed 9 bases from V and 0 bases from J, with 29 bases in between. This CDR3 has 19 residues. Per germline, CDR1 LNHDA and CDR2 SQIVND (reference sequence). The CDR3 is CASREGGYRVRPTNYGYTF. The CDR3 DNA is TGTGCCAGCCGAGAAGGCGGGTACAGGGTGCGACCGACTAACTATGGCTACACCTTC.

This clone is a singleton in its sample. The chain uses TRBV15 and TRBJ2-3; 7 bases align to TRBD2. The CDR3 loop spans 17 amino acids. CDR1 and CDR2 from the germline V gene are LNHNV and YYDKDF (reference sequence). Germline trimming cut 8 bases from V and 2 bases from J; bases unmatched to any gene: 16. CDR3 DNA sequence: TGTGCCACCCGGAGGGAGAAAGCGGGAACCCCCACAGATACGCAGTATTTT. Translating it yields CATRREKAGTPTDTQYF.

This chain links TRBV11-3 with TRBJ1-5; TRBD1 matches at 11 bases. Per germline, CDR1 SGHNT and CDR2 YENEEA. Trimming took 5 bases from V and 2 from J; bases not matched to a gene: 14. The CDR3 totals 19 residues. The CDR3 protein is CASSNHPRDRGIRNQPQHF. CDR3 DNA sequence: TGTGCCAGCAGCAACCACCCCCGGGACAGGGGGATCCGCAATCAGCCCCAGCATTTT.

The chain has TRBV6-5 and TRBJ2-3, with a weak D call TRBD1 (6 bases). This CDR3 spans 15 amino acids. Trimming shortened V by 7 bases and J by 0 bases, and 14 bases separated the two germline ends. The germline CDR1 and CDR2 sequences are MNHEY and SVGAGI. This CDR3 is CASTQTGASTDTQYF. CDR3 nucleotides: TGTGCCAGCACCCAGACAGGAGCTAGCACAGATACGCAGTATTTT.

The J gene is TRBJ1-2, the V gene TRBV18; 9 nucleotides agree with TRBD1. The CDR3 loop spans 15 amino acids. Germline V gene lookup returns CDR1 KGHSH and CDR2 LQKENI. V shed 1 base, J shed 6 bases, and the junction held 6 bases outside the gene matches. In DNA, the CDR3 is TGTGCCAGCTCACCACTAGGGACAGGGTCTGATGGCTACACCTTC. It encodes CASSPLGTGSDGYTF.

The CDR3 spells CASSRPRGGAISYNEQFF. The CDR3 region has the DNA TGCGCCAGCAGCCGTCCCCGAGGAGGCGCTATCTCCTACAATGAGCAGTTCTTC. V gene TRBV4-1 combines with J gene TRBJ2-1; TRBD2 is a possible D gene (5 bases). Deletions cut 4 bases from V and 0 bases from J, with 19 bases between. This CDR3 is 18 amino acids long. CDR1 and CDR2 (germline): MGHRA, YSYEKL.

The rearrangement uses TRBV28 and TRBJ2-7; TRBD2 aligns across 9 bases. V lost 6 bases to trimming and J lost 1 base; unmatched junction nucleotides: 10. CDR1 MDHEN and CDR2 SYDVKM come from the germline V gene. The CDR3 is 16 residues long. CDR3 coding DNA: TGTGCCAGCAGCACCCCCACTAGCGGGCGTTCCTACGAGCAGTACTTC. It translates to CASSTPTSGRSYEQYF.

The chain joins TRBV29-1 to TRBJ1-4, with 8 bases identical to TRBD1. The germline V gene has CDR1 SQVTM and CDR2 ANQGSEA. The CDR3 runs 16 residues. V gave up 0 bases and J gave up 7 bases; unmatched junction bases: 10. The CDR3 nucleotides are TGCAGCGTTGAAGACCCGGGGGCGACAGGGGTTGAAAAACTGTTTTTT. Translated, it gives CSVEDPGATGVEKLFF.

The chain links TRBV7-2 to TRBJ2-1; D perhaps matches TRBD2 (7 bases). Germline lookup yields CDR1 SGHTA and CDR2 FQGNSA. The CDR3 contains 15 residues. V lost 5 bases to trimming and J lost 2 bases, with 13 bases between them. CDR3 in DNA: TGTGCCAGCAGCCTCGGGGGGCAGGCCTACAATGAGCAGTTCTTC. Its protein is CASSLGGQAYNEQFF.

The CDR3: CASSEGQADNQPQHF. In DNA, the CDR3 is TGCGCCAGCAGCGAAGGACAGGCAGACAATCAGCCCCAGCATTTT. The chain is built from TRBV5-1 and TRBJ1-5, with 7 nucleotides matching TRBD1. V shed 4 bases and J 3 bases; nucleotides not matched to a gene: 7. Germline V lookup: CDR1 SGHRS, CDR2 YFSETQ. CDR3 length: 15 amino acids.

This rearrangement joins TRBV4-3 to TRBJ1-1; D is unclear. Looked up from germline, CDR1 is LGHNA and CDR2 is YSLEER. V lost 2 bases and J 4 bases, leaving 8 bases between the germline ends. This CDR3 spans 13 amino acids. The CDR3 sequence: CASSQLGITEAFF. The DNA for the CDR3 is TGCGCCAGCAGCCAACTCGGTATCACTGAAGCTTTCTTT.

The chain couples TRBV19 to TRBJ2-7; 9 bases align to TRBD1. Germline CDR1 reads LNHDA; CDR2 reads SQIVND (reference sequence). This CDR3 has 16 residues. V shed 5 bases and J 4 bases; nucleotides not matched to a gene: 12. This chain's CDR3 is CASSVRGRTGVYEQYF. CDR3 nucleotides: TGTGCCAGTAGTGTAAGAGGAAGGACAGGGGTGTACGAGCAGTACTTC. Combining the CDR3 with reference TRBV19 and TRBJ2-7 gives the whole variable domain DGGITQSPKYLFRKEGQNVTLSCEQNLNHDAMYWYRQDPGQGLRLIYYSQIVNDFQKGDIAEGYSVSREKKESFPLTVTSAQKNPTAFYLCASSVRGRTGVYEQYFGPGTRLTVT.

The chain uses TRBV9 and TRBJ1-1; 8 positions agree with TRBD1. Germline lookup yields CDR1 SGDLS and CDR2 YYNGEE. The CDR3 contains 12 residues. V gave up 4 bases and J gave up 4 bases; unmatched junction bases: 0. CDR3 sequence reads: CASSQGATEAFF. The CDR3 region has the DNA TGTGCCAGCAGCCAGGGGGCCACTGAAGCTTTCTTT.

This clone was recorded only once. This rearrangement joins TRBV13 to TRBJ2-5; 11 bases fit TRBD2. The CDR3 contains 15 residues. Germline V CDR1 and CDR2: PRHDT, FYEKMQ (reference sequence). Trimming cost V 5 bases and J 1 base; bases outside gene matches: 3. The CDR3 is CASSRSGRGQETQYF. The CDR3 coding sequence is TGTGCCAGCAGCCGTAGCGGGAGGGGCCAAGAGACCCAGTACTTC.

This rearrangement joins TRBV11-2 to TRBJ2-7, with 9 positions matching TRBD1. Germline CDR1 reads SGHAT; CDR2 reads FQNNGV. The CDR3 sequence is 15 residues long. V shed 3 bases, J shed 4 bases, and the junction held 7 bases outside the gene matches. The CDR3 DNA is TGTGCCAGCAGCTTTCCATACAGGGGGCAGTACGAGCAGTACTTC. Translation gives CASSFPYRGQYEQYF.

For the CDR3, the DNA is TGCGCCAGCAGCTTGGTGGGGCCGCCATCCGCCTCTGGAAACACCATATATTTT. Protein product: CASSLVGPPSASGNTIYF. V is TRBV5-1 and J is TRBJ1-3, with D possibly TRBD1 on 5 matching bases. This CDR3 contains 18 residues. Germline V lookup: CDR1 SGHRS, CDR2 YFSETQ. Deletions cut 0 bases from V and 0 bases from J, with 16 bases between.

The chain is built from TRBV27 and TRBJ2-5, with a possible D match to TRBD1 (8 bases). Trimming shortened V by 9 bases and J by 4 bases, and 33 bases separated the two germline ends. This CDR3 contains 19 residues. Per the germline V gene, CDR1 is MNHEY and CDR2 is SMNVEV (reference sequence). CDR3 sequence (DNA): TGTGCCAGGGGGGGGGCAGCAGTCCCGCCGACAGGGGTTGGAGAGACCCAGTACTTC. Translating gives CARGGAAVPPTGVGETQYF.

The chain is built from TRBV5-1 and TRBJ1-1; D not certain. CDR3 length: 13 residues. The germline gives CDR1 SGHRS, CDR2 YFSETQ. V lost 4 bases and J lost 5, with 12 bases in between. CDR3 residues: CASSPIAGTEAFF. In DNA form, the CDR3 reads TGCGCCAGCAGCCCGATAGCCGGGACTGAAGCTTTCTTT.

This clone was observed once. The CDR3: CASSLLQGSYEQYF. The CDR3, as DNA: TGTGCCAGCAGCTTGTTACAGGGCTCCTACGAGCAGTACTTC. The rearrangement links TRBV7-2 to TRBJ2-7, with D possibly being TRBD1 (6 bases). The CDR3 covers 14 residues. Germline-derived CDR1 and CDR2 are SGHTA and FQGNSA. The germline V and J ends were trimmed by 3 bases and 0 bases, with 9 bases remaining between them.

The chain combines TRBV15 with TRBJ1-5; maybe TRBD1 (6 bases). The CDR3 contains 15 residues. Germline V gene data show CDR1 as LNHNV and CDR2 as YYDKDF (reference sequence). Trimming took 0 bases from V and 3 from J, leaving 9 bases between them. The CDR3 nucleotides are TGTGCCACCAGCAGAGATGGGACATTCAATCAGCCCCAGCATTTT. It encodes CATSRDGTFNQPQHF.

The V gene is TRBV28, the J gene TRBJ2-7; D is perhaps TRBD2 (6 bases). CDR3 length: 13 residues. Germline CDR1 and CDR2: MDHEN and SYDVKM. Between the trimmed V and J ends, which lost 7 bases and 5 bases, there was a span of 15 bases. CDR3 protein: CASNPVGSDEQYF. CDR3 bases: TGTGCCAGCAATCCGGTCGGGAGCGACGAGCAGTACTTC.

The chain couples TRBV29-1 to TRBJ2-2; a possible D gene is TRBD1 (6 bases). Germline CDR1 and CDR2: SQVTM and ANQGSEA. Trimming took 3 bases from V and 1 from J, leaving 12 bases between them. The CDR3 consists of 15 residues. Here the CDR3 reads CSVDEATGNTGELFF. DNA of the CDR3: TGCAGCGTTGATGAGGCGACAGGGAACACCGGGGAGCTGTTTTTT.

This chain connects TRBV6-5 to TRBJ1-5; 7 nucleotides agree with TRBD1. CDR1 MNHEY and CDR2 SVGAGI come from the germline V gene. The ends lost 5 bases at V and 6 bases at J; junction bases unmatched: 10. The CDR3 runs to 15 residues. The DNA for the CDR3 is TGTGCCAGCAGTCCAGACAGGGCGATCAGTCAGCCCCAGCATTTT. This sequence encodes CASSPDRAISQPQHF.

J is TRBJ1-4 and V is TRBV28; tentatively, D is TRBD1 (5 bases). The V gene's germline CDR1 is MDHEN and CDR2 SYDVKM. The CDR3 covers 16 residues. Trimming shortened V by 4 bases and J by 2 bases, and 14 bases separated the two germline ends. CDR3 amino acids: CASSYQGSTTNEKLFF. The CDR3 DNA follows: TGTGCCAGCAGTTACCAGGGATCCACGACTAATGAAAAACTGTTTTTT.

The rearrangement uses TRBV5-1 and TRBJ1-2, with 7 bases matching TRBD1. The V and J ends lost 6 bases and 4 bases, in that order; junction bases with no gene match: 12. Germline V gene sequence: CDR1 SGHRS, CDR2 YFSETQ. This CDR3 is built from 15 residues. The DNA of the CDR3 is TGCGCCAGCAAGGAAGGGGGCTCCGAGCTCTATGGCTACACCTTC. Amino acid sequence: CASKEGGSELYGYTF.

The genes are TRBV7-9 and TRBJ1-5; TRBD1 agrees at 7 bases. The junction had 7 bases not matched to a gene; V was cut back by 5 bases and J by 3 bases. The germline V gene encodes CDR1 SEHNR and CDR2 FQNEAQ (reference sequence). This CDR3 has 15 residues. The CDR3 DNA is TGTGCCAGCAGCGAGACAGGGTGGGTCAATCAGCCCCAGCATTTT. This sequence encodes CASSETGWVNQPQHF.

The rearrangement uses TRBV4-1 and TRBJ1-1; tentatively, D is TRBD1 (6 bases). CDR3 length equals 15 residues. V lost 1 base to trimming and J lost 0 bases, with 9 bases between them. Germline-derived CDR1 and CDR2 are MGHRA and YSYEKL. This chain's CDR3 is CASSQVPGVNTEAFF. The CDR3 DNA follows: TGCGCCAGCAGCCAAGTCCCAGGGGTGAACACTGAAGCTTTCTTT.

J is TRBJ2-7 and V is TRBV7-9; D possibly corresponds to TRBD1 (6 bases). CDR3 length equals 14 residues. V lost 3 bases and J lost 6, with 15 bases in between. Looked up from germline, CDR1 is SEHNR and CDR2 is FQNEAQ (reference sequence). The CDR3 bases are TGTGCCAGCAGCTTGCGTGGGGGCAAAGCCGAGCAGTACTTC. Encoded protein: CASSLRGGKAEQYF. Using reference TRBV7-9 and TRBJ2-7 for the parts outside the CDR3, the full variable domain is DTGVSQNPRHKITKRGQNVTFRCDPISEHNRLYWYRQTLGQGPEFLTYFQNEAQLEKSRLLSDRFSAERPKGSFSTLEIQRTEQGDSAMYLCASSLRGGKAEQYFGPGTRLTVT.

V gene TRBV3-1 (or the pseudogene TRBV3-2) combines with J gene TRBJ1-6, with unresolved D. The CDR3 loop spans 15 amino acids. The V end lost 1 base, the J end lost 7 bases, and 11 bases lay between the germline ends. The germline V gene has CDR1 LGHDT and CDR2 YNNKEL (reference sequence). The CDR3 protein is CASSQVASVNSPLHF. The CDR3 nucleotides are TGTGCCAGCAGCCAAGTAGCGTCAGTGAATTCACCCCTCCACTTT.

This chain links TRBV4-2 with TRBJ1-6; no reliable D call. Germline V CDR1 and CDR2: LGHNA, YNFKEQ. There are 15 residues in the CDR3. Trimming stripped 1 base from V and 3 bases from J, with 7 bases between. In DNA, the CDR3 is TGTGCCAGCAGCCAAGGGTACAGCTATAATTCACCCCTCCACTTT. Amino acids: CASSQGYSYNSPLHF.

This chain links TRBV6-5 with TRBJ2-2, with D unclear. This CDR3 comprises 13 residues. CDR1 and CDR2 (germline): MNHEY, SVGAGI. The V gene lost 10 bases and the J gene lost 1 base, with 10 bases spanning the gap. CDR3 sequence reads: CATSTENTGELFF. CDR3 nucleotide sequence: TGTGCCACCTCTACAGAGAACACCGGGGAGCTGTTTTTT.